The 29 T cell receptor beta chains below were found in one sample sequenced in a study of CD8 T cell repertoires and HIV-1 epitope variants. Their specific antigens are unknown. Libraries were prepared by immunoSEQ multiplex PCR; TCRdb keeps only in-frame clonotypes and omits some of them. This table holds several thousand clones, around 66% found once. Sequencing input: cultured CD8+ T cells derived from PBMCs. Receptor source: a male donor with HIV.

The genes are TRBV18 and TRBJ2-7; D call uncertain. The V gene lost 6 bases and the J gene lost 7 bases, with 10 bases spanning the gap. This CDR3 has 11 amino acids. Per germline, CDR1 KGHSH and CDR2 LQKENI. In DNA form, the CDR3 reads TGTGCCAGCTCTTCGATGGAAGAGCAGTACTTC. Encoded protein: CASSSMEEQYF.

About this clone itself: This likely traces to a read error, being one base from a far larger clone. J is TRBJ1-4 and V is TRBV5-5; D not certain. There are 19 residues in the CDR3. The V gene's germline CDR1 is SGHKS and CDR2 YYEKEE (reference sequence). The germline V and J ends were trimmed by 4 bases and 0 bases, with 22 bases remaining between them. CDR3 bases: TGTGCCAGCAGCCAAGATTCAACGGGGAACATTGCAACTAATGAAAAACTGTTTTTT. This encodes CASSQDSTGNIATNEKLFF.

This clone was counted a single time. This chain joins TRBV6-1 and TRBJ1-1; D is unclear. The CDR3 has 15 amino acids. V lost 2 bases and J lost 2, with 12 bases in between. CDR1 MNHNS and CDR2 SASEGT come from the germline V gene. CDR3 sequence: CASSESTPPNTEAFF. The CDR3 region has the DNA TGTGCCAGCAGTGAATCTACCCCTCCCAACACTGAAGCTTTCTTT.

This chain links TRBV6-5 with TRBJ2-2, with TRBD1 identical over 9 bases. The J segment lost 7 bases and the V segment lost 1 base, leaving 7 bases of the junction unmatched. Germline V gives CDR1 MNHEY, CDR2 SVGAGI. CDR3 size: 16 residues. CDR3 loop: CASSYFITGGSGELFF. CDR3 coding DNA: TGTGCCAGCAGTTACTTTATTACAGGGGGCAGCGGGGAGCTGTTTTTT.

The chain has TRBV28 and TRBJ2-2; tentative D call: TRBD2 (5 bases). Trimming stripped 3 bases from V and 0 bases from J, with 17 bases between. Germline lookup yields CDR1 MDHEN and CDR2 SYDVKM. This CDR3 spans 18 amino acids. CDR3: CASSFEGGWGPNTGELFF. The CDR3 DNA is TGTGCCAGCAGTTTTGAAGGAGGATGGGGTCCGAACACCGGGGAGCTGTTTTTT.

In this sample, this clone turned up a few times. The V call is TRBV27, the J call TRBJ2-1, with 7 bases lining up with TRBD1. V lost 3 bases to trimming and J lost 9 bases; unmatched junction nucleotides: 2. Germline lookup yields CDR1 MNHEY and CDR2 SMNVEV (reference sequence). CDR3 length equals 12 residues. The CDR3 coding sequence is TGTGCCAGCAGTTTCCACAGGGGTGAGCAGTTCTTC. This gives the protein CASSFHRGEQFF.

V and J are TRBV4-1 and TRBJ2-1; a possible D gene is TRBD1 (6 bases). This CDR3 is built from 15 residues. CDR1 and CDR2 from the germline V gene are MGHRA and YSYEKL. The V end was cut by 4 bases, the J end by 1 base, with 11 bases between. The CDR3 bases are TGCGCCAGCAGCCGCTCTCAGGGGTCCTACAATGAGCAGTTCTTC. Encoded protein: CASSRSQGSYNEQFF.

The CDR3 reads CASSLSTALRTEAFF. The CDR3 DNA reads TGTGCCAGCAGTTTATCAACCGCGTTGAGGACTGAAGCTTTCTTT. The rearrangement joins TRBV27 to TRBJ1-1; no definite D call. Germline V gene data show CDR1 as MNHEY and CDR2 as SMNVEV (reference sequence). The CDR3 spans 15 residues. The V end was cut by 0 bases, the J end by 5 bases, with 13 bases between.

V usage is TRBV11-3 and J usage is TRBJ2-1; 12 nucleotides align to TRBD2. V lost 5 bases to trimming and J lost 7 bases; unmatched junction nucleotides: 3. Per germline, CDR1 SGHNT and CDR2 YENEEA. CDR3 size: 14 residues. CDR3 DNA: TGTGCCAGCAGCCTAGCGGGGGGGACGAATGAGCAGTTCTTC. This encodes CASSLAGGTNEQFF.

This clone was counted a few times. The J gene is TRBJ1-1, the V gene TRBV28; TRBD1 might be the D (6 bases). V was pared by 8 bases and J by 6 bases, with 16 bases between. The CDR3 has 13 amino acids. Germline loops: CDR1 MDHEN, CDR2 SYDVKM. The CDR3 region is CASGRGGWAEAFF. The CDR3 bases are TGTGCCAGCGGCAGGGGAGGGTGGGCTGAAGCTTTCTTT.

The chain combines TRBV18 with TRBJ2-7; 7 bases map to TRBD1. Trimming removed 6 bases from V and 0 bases from J; junction bases left unmatched: 8. Germline-derived CDR1 and CDR2 are KGHSH and LQKENI. The CDR3 spans 15 residues. CDR3 coding DNA: TGTGCCAGCTCCCTTACTAGGACAGGCTCCTACGAGCAGTACTTC. Translated, it gives CASSLTRTGSYEQYF.

In this sample, this clone turned up once. The CDR3 protein is CARERETYNEQFF. The CDR3 DNA sequence: TGTGCCAGAGAGCGGGAGACCTACAATGAGCAGTTCTTC. The rearrangement uses TRBV2 and TRBJ2-1, with 8 bases identical to TRBD2. The CDR3 is made up of 13 amino acids. J lost 2 bases, V lost 9 bases, and 3 bases had no gene match. Germline-derived CDR1 and CDR2 are SNHLY and FYNNEI.

CDR3 sequence (DNA): TGTGCCAGCAGTTGGGGCAGAACCGGGGAGCTGTTTTTT. It translates to CASSWGRTGELFF. J is TRBJ2-2 and V is TRBV2; TRBD1 might be the D (5 bases). V was clipped by 5 bases and J by 5 bases, with 9 bases between them. Germline V gene data show CDR1 as SNHLY and CDR2 as FYNNEI. There are 13 residues in the CDR3.

This clone was picked up a small number of times. V usage is TRBV28 and J usage is TRBJ2-2; no clear D. CDR3 length: 12 amino acids. V lost 8 bases and J lost 6, with 10 bases in between. CDR1 and CDR2 (germline): MDHEN, SYDVKM. CDR3 amino acids: CASGLSAGELFF. The CDR3 DNA is TGTGCCAGCGGGTTGTCTGCCGGGGAGCTGTTTTTT.

In its sample, this clone was seen a few times. The chain employs TRBV4-3 and TRBJ1-2; no firm D call. CDR3 length equals 14 residues. The germline CDR1 and CDR2 sequences are LGHNA and YSLEER. The V gene lost 0 bases and the J gene lost 2 bases, with 7 bases spanning the gap. Here the CDR3 DNA reads TGCGCCAGCAGCCAAGAGAGAGAGAACTATGGCTACACCTTC. It is translated as CASSQERENYGYTF.

This chain connects TRBV6-5 to TRBJ2-7; D not certain. With 8 bases removed from V and 2 bases from J, the gap between germline ends came to 10 bases. Germline CDR1 MNHEY, CDR2 SVGAGI. This CDR3 has 12 amino acids. The CDR3 loop is CASESGTYEQYF. The CDR3 nucleotides read TGTGCCAGCGAGTCAGGCACCTACGAGCAGTACTTC.

The chain combines TRBV5-5 with TRBJ2-1; D gene ambiguous. The germline gives CDR1 SGHKS, CDR2 YYEKEE (reference sequence). Trimming removed 2 bases from V and 3 bases from J, with 6 bases in between. This CDR3 comprises 13 residues. CDR3 DNA sequence: TGTGCCAGCAGCTTCGGCAGCTACAATGAGCAGTTCTTC. This sequence encodes CASSFGSYNEQFF.

The rearrangement links TRBV6-5 to TRBJ2-7, with D perhaps matching TRBD2 (5 bases). This CDR3 has 12 residues. V lost 2 bases, J lost 7 bases, and 9 bases lay in between. Germline loops: CDR1 MNHEY, CDR2 SVGAGI. This chain's CDR3 is CASSYQGGEQYF. DNA of the CDR3: TGTGCCAGCAGTTACCAAGGCGGGGAGCAGTACTTC.

The chain joins TRBV19 to TRBJ2-2, with D perhaps TRBD2 (5 bases). The CDR3 runs 15 residues. Trimming pared 4 bases from V and 0 bases from J, leaving 9 bases between. The germline gives CDR1 LNHDA, CDR2 SQIVND (reference sequence). The CDR3 here is CASSTWGANTGELFF. The DNA of the CDR3 is TGTGCCAGTAGTACATGGGGAGCGAACACCGGGGAGCTGTTTTTT.

This clone was found a few times. The chain joins TRBV7-8 to TRBJ2-1; D unclear. Germline CDR1 SGHVS, CDR2 FQNEAQ. V was shortened by 1 base and J by 0 bases, with 13 bases between the two germline ends. CDR3 length: 17 residues. The CDR3 sequence: CASSLVIGRSSYNEQFF. The CDR3, as DNA: TGTGCCAGCAGCTTAGTAATCGGCAGGTCCTCCTACAATGAGCAGTTCTTC.

V is TRBV28 and J is TRBJ2-7; no definite D call. Trimming took off 2 bases at V and 6 bases at J, with 8 bases between the two ends. CDR3 length equals 12 residues. CDR1 is MDHEN and CDR2 is SYDVKM in the germline V gene. This CDR3 is CASSLGVSEQYF. CDR3 nucleotide sequence: TGTGCCAGCAGTTTAGGGGTCAGCGAGCAGTACTTC.

The chain joins TRBV4-1 to TRBJ1-5; TRBD1 is a possible D gene (6 bases). Germline lookup yields CDR1 MGHRA and CDR2 YSYEKL. V gave up 1 base and J gave up 6 bases, with 13 bases separating them. CDR3 length equals 15 residues. CDR3 bases: TGCGCCAGCAGCCAAGTTCACAGGGCCGGTCAGCCCCAGCATTTT. This gives the protein CASSQVHRAGQPQHF.

In this sample, this clone turned up a few times. The chain is built from TRBV2 and TRBJ1-2; a possible D gene is TRBD1 (6 bases). Between the trimmed V and J ends, which lost 3 bases and 4 bases, there was a span of 6 bases. Germline-derived CDR1 and CDR2 are SNHLY and FYNNEI. The CDR3 sequence is 12 residues long. CDR3 nucleotide sequence: TGTGCCAGCAGTGAGGACAGCTATGGCTACACCTTC. This gives the protein CASSEDSYGYTF.

The chain carries TRBV6-4 and TRBJ2-3; weak D call: TRBD2 (5 bases). Trimming took 0 bases from V and 7 from J, leaving 14 bases between them. Looked up from germline, CDR1 is MRHNA and CDR2 is SNTAGT. The CDR3 contains 15 residues. CDR3 in DNA: TGTGCCAGCAGTGACTCGAGTCGGGAAGTGAATACGCAGTATTTT. The encoded protein is CASSDSSREVNTQYF.

Worth noting for this clone: In the same sample, other DNA sequences code for this CDR3. The chain uses TRBV9 and TRBJ1-4; TRBD1 might be the D (6 bases). Per the germline V gene, CDR1 is SGDLS and CDR2 is YYNGEE. The CDR3 sequence is 14 residues long. The V end lost 3 bases, the J end lost 3 bases, and 9 bases lay between the germline ends. CDR3 nucleotides: TGTGCCAGCAGCGAACAGGGAGCTAATGAAAAACTGTTTTTT. It codes for CASSEQGANEKLFF.

The chain is built from TRBV18 and TRBJ2-3; unclear D gene. The germline V gene has CDR1 KGHSH and CDR2 LQKENI. This CDR3 has 12 amino acids. The germline V and J ends were trimmed by 2 bases and 5 bases, with 5 bases remaining between them. The CDR3 protein is CASSPSGDTQYF. For the CDR3, the DNA is TGTGCCAGCTCACCATCCGGAGATACGCAGTATTTT.

The chain uses TRBV7-9 and TRBJ2-1; D perhaps matches TRBD2 (6 bases). V was cut by 8 bases and J by 4 bases, with 18 bases left in between. CDR3 length equals 15 residues. CDR1 SEHNR and CDR2 FQNEAQ come from the germline V gene (reference sequence). The CDR3 loop is CASLPTGLQYNEQFF. CDR3 in DNA: TGTGCCAGCTTGCCAACGGGACTCCAATACAATGAGCAGTTCTTC.

This chain uses TRBV10-2 with TRBJ1-2, with 9 nucleotides matching TRBD1. Germline V gives CDR1 WSHSY, CDR2 SAAADI. The J segment lost 5 bases and the V segment lost 7 bases, leaving 8 bases of the junction unmatched. The CDR3 has 14 amino acids. As DNA, the CDR3 is TGCGCCAGCAAACCGGACAGGGGTTCATATGGCTACACCTTC. It yields the protein CASKPDRGSYGYTF.

The chain uses TRBV6-5 and TRBJ1-1; the D is unclear. Trimming pared 0 bases from V and 3 bases from J, leaving 5 bases between. Germline values: CDR1 MNHEY, CDR2 SVGAGI. The CDR3 spans 13 residues. CDR3 DNA sequence: TGTGCCAGCAGTTACTCCCCCTACACTGAAGCTTTCTTT. Protein sequence: CASSYSPYTEAFF.